This T cell receptor beta chain was sequenced in a study of blood T cells in healthy people across ages. Sample-barcoded 5' priming and a J-beta primer mix drove a second PCR of roughly 6 to 12 cycles. MiXCR was run by TCRdb on the 5' RACE reads, yielding one entry per CDR3 protein. The repertoire has fewer than 900,000 distinct CDR3 sequences, 43% of them found once; the top ten carry under 25%. Looked up from germline, CDR1 is MNHEY and CDR2 is SVGEGT. V lost 7 bases to trimming and J lost 3 bases; unmatched junction nucleotides: 6. The CDR3 consists of 14 residues. Sequencing was done on a sample of blood. This TCR was sampled from an older woman in good health. V gene TRBV6-2 or TRBV6-3 combines with J gene TRBJ2-3; 8 nucleotides align to TRBD2. CDR3 sequence (DNA): TGTGCCAGCACCGGGACTAGTAGGACAGATACGCAGTATTTT. Translation gives CASTGTSRTDTQYF.